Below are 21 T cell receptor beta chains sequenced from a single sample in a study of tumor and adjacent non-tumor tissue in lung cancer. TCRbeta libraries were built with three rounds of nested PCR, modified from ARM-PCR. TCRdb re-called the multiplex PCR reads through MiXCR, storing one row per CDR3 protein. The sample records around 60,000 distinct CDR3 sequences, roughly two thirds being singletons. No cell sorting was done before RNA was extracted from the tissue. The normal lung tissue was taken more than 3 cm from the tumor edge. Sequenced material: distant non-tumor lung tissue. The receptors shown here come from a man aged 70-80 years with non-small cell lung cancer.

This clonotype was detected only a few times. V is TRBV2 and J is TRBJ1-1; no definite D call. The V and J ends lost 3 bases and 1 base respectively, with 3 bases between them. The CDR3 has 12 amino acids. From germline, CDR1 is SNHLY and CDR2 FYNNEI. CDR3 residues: CASSDPNTEAFF. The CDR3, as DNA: TGTGCCAGCAGTGACCCGAACACTGAAGCTTTCTTT.

As DNA, the CDR3 is TGTGCCAGCAGCGTAAGCGGGAGGGCCCATATCCAGTACTTC. This translates into CASSVSGRAHIQYF. The J gene is TRBJ2-4, the V gene TRBV6-4; 10 nucleotides match TRBD2. The CDR3 totals 14 residues. The germline CDR1 and CDR2 sequences are MRHNA and SNTAGT. V lost 6 bases, J lost 13 bases, and 12 bases stayed unmatched.

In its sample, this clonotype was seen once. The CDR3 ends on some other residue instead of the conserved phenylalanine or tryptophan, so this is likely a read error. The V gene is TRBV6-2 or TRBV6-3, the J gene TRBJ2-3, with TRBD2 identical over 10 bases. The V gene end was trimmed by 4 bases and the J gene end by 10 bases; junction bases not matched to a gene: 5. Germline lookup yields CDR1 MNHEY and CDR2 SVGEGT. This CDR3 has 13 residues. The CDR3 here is CASSSLAGTAQYL. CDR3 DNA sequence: TGTGCCAGCAGTTCACTAGCGGGAACAGCGCAGTATCTC.

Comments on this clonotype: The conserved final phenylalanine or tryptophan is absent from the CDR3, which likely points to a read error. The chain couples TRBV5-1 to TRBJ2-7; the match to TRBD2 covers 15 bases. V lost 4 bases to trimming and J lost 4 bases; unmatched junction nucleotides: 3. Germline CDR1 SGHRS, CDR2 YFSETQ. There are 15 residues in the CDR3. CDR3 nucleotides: TGCGCCAGCAGCGGGGGACTAGCGGGGGGTTACGAGCAGTACTTA. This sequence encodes CASSGGLAGGYEQYL.

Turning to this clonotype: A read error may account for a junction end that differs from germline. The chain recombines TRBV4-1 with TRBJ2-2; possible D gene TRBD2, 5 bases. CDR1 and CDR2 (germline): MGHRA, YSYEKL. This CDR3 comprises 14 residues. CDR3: CASSQGPGLGEPLF. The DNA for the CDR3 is TGCGCCAGCAGCCAAGGTCCCGGGCTCGGGGAGCCGCTTTTT.

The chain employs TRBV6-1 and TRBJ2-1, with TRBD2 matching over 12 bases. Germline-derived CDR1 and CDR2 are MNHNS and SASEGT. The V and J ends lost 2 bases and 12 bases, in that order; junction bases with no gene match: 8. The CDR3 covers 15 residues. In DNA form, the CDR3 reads TGTGCCAGCAGTGAAACTAGCGGGGGGTACAATAGGCAGTTCTTC. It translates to CASSETSGGYNRQFF.

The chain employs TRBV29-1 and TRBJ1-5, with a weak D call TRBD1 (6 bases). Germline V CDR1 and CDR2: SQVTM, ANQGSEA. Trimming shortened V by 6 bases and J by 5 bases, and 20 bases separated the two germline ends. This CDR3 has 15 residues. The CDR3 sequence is CSVADPTGAYQPQHF. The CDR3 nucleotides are TGCAGCGTCGCGGACCCTACGGGGGCCTATCAGCCCCAGCATTTT.

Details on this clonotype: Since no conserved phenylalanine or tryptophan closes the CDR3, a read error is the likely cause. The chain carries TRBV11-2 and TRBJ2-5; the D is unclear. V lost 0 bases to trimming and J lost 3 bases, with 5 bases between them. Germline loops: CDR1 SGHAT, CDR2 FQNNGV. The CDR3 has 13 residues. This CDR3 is CASSLEGEETQYS. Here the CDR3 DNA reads TGTGCCAGCAGCTTAGAAGGAGAAGAGACCCAGTACTCC.

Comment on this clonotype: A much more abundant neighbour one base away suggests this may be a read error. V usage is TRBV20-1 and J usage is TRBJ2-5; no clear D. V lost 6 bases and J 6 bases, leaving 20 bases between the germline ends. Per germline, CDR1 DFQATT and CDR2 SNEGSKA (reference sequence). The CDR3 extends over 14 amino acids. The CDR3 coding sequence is TGCAGTGCCGCGTCGCAAGGACGTGTGAAGACCCAGTACTTC. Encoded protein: CSAASQGRVKTQYF.

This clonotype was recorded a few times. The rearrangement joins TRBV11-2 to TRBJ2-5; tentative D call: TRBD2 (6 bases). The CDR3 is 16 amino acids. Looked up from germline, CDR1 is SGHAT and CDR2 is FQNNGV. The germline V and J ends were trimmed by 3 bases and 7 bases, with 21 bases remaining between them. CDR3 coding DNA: TGTGCCAGCAGCTTGGTCGATAGGGGATTGGGAGGGACCCAGTACTTC. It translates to CASSLVDRGLGGTQYF.

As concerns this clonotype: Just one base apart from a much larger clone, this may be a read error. The CDR3 bases are TGTGCCATCAGGACCCATCCGGGACGGAGTATGAACACTGAAGCTTTCTTT. Protein: CAIRTHPGRSMNTEAFF. The V call is TRBV10-3, the J call TRBJ1-1; D may be TRBD1 (5 bases). The CDR3 contains 17 residues. V gave up 6 bases and J gave up 0 bases, with 20 bases separating them. Germline V gene sequence: CDR1 ENHRY, CDR2 SYGVKD.

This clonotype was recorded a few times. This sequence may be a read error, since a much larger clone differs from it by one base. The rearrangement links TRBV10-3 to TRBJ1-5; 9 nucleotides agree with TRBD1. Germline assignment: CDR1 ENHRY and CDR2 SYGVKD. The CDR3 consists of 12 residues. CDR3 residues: CVTGQGEQPQHF. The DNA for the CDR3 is TGTGTCACGGGACAGGGAGAACAGCCCCAGCATTTT.

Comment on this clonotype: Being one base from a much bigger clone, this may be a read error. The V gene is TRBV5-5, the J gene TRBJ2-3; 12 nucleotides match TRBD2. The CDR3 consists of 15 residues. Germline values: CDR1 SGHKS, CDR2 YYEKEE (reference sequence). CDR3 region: CANSFTSGGRDTQYF. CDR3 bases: TGTGCCAACAGCTTCACTAGCGGGGGGCGCGATACGCAGTATTTT.

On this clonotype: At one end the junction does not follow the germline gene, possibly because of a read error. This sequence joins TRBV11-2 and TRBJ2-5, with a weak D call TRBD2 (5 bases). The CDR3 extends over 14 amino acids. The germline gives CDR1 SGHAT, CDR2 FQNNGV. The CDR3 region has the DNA TGTGCCGGTAGCGAACAAGGTCACCATGAGACCCAGTACTTC. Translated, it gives CAGSEQGHHETQYF.

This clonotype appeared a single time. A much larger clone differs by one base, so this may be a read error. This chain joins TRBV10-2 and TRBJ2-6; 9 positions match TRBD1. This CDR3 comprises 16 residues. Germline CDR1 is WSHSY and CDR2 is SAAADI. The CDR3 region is CASSPGTGSGANILTF. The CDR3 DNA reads TGCGCCAGCAGTCCCGGGACAGGGTCTGGGGCCAACATCCTGACTTTC.

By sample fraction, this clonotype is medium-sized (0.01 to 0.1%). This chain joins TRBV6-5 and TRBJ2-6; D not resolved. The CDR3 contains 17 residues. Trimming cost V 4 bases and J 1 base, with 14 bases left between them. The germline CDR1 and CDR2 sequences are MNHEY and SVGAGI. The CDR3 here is CASSSEPARSGANVLTF. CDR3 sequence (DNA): TGTGCCAGCAGTTCAGAGCCTGCTAGATCTGGGGCCAACGTCCTGACTTTC.

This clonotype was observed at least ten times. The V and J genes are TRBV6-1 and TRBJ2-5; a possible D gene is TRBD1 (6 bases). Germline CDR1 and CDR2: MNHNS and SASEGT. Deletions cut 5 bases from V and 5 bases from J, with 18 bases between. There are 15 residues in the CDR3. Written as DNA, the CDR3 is TGTGCCAGCAGTCCGGACAGTTTCGGTCTTGAGACCCAGTACTTC. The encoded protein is CASSPDSFGLETQYF.

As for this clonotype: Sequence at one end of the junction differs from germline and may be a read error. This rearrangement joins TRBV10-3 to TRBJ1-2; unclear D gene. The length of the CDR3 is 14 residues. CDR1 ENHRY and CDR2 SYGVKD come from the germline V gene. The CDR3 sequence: CAISAGCVGYGYTF. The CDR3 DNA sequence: TGTGCTATCAGTGCGGGATGTGTGGGCTATGGCTACACCTTC.

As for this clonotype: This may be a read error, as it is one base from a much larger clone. The CDR3, as DNA: TGTGTCAGCATGCCGTCCCGGGGACAGTCTTATTCACCCCTCCACTTT. It codes for CVSMPSRGQSYSPLHF. V is TRBV2 and J is TRBJ1-6; 7 positions agree with TRBD1. Germline V gene sequence: CDR1 SNHLY, CDR2 FYNNEI. The CDR3 runs 16 residues.

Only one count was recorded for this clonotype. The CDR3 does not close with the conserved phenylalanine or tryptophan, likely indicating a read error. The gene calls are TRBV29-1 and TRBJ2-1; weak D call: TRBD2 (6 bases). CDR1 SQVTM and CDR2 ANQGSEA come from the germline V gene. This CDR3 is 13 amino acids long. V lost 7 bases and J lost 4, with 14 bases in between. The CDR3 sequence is CSADPSGYNEQFS. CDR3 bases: TGCAGCGCGGACCCCAGCGGGTACAATGAGCAGTTCTCA.

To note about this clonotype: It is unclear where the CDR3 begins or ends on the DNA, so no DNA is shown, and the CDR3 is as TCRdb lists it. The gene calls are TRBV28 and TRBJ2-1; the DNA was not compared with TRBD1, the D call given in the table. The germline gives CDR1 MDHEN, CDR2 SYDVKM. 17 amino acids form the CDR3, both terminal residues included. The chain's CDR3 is CASSSIVGTGAPRFMFF.